This T cell receptor (beta chain) was observed in a study of cytomegalovirus exposure and HLA in healthy donors. As regards this clone: Its antigen is as yet unknown.

Amplification used 60 Vbeta primers and 13 Jbeta primers. Data came from immunoSEQ multiplex PCR; TCRdb stores just in-frame clones and leaves some out. The sample shows 210,000 or so clones, 77% of them seen only once. The CDR3 is 14 amino acids. The V gene lost 4 bases and the J gene lost 1 base, with 11 bases spanning the gap. Germline CDR1 reads SGDLS; CDR2 reads YYNGEE. Study conclusions and caveats: Most TCR beta V segments were productive about 87% or about 30% of the time in an earlier analysis. There were several of the most significant clusters that appeared linked to common viral pathogens in a later analysis.

The chain carries TRBV9 and TRBJ1-1; the D gene is possibly TRBD1 (6 bases). The sequenced sample was PBMCs. The origin of this receptor is a woman aged 25 to 45 in good health and CMV-seropositive. CDR3 bases: TGTGCCAGCAGCCGAGGACAGCCGAACACTGAAGCTTTCTTT. Protein: CASSRGQPNTEAFF.